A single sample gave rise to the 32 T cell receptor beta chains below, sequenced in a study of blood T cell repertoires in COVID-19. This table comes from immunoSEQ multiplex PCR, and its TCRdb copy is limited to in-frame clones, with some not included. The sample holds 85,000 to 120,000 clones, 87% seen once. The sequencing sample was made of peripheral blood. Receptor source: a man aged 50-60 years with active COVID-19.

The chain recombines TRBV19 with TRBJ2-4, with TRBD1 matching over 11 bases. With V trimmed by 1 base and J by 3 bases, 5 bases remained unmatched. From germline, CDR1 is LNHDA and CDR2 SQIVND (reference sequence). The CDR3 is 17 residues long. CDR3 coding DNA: TGTGCCAGTAGTATAGGGACAGGGGGCCAGAGCAAAAACATTCAGTACTTC. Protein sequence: CASSIGTGGQSKNIQYF.

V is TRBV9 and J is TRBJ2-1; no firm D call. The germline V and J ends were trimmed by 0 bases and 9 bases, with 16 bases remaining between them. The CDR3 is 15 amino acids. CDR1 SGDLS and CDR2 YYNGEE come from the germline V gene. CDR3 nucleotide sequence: TGTGCCAGCAGCGTAGTCGTAGCCCGCTTTACTGAGCAGTTCTTC. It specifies CASSVVVARFTEQFF.

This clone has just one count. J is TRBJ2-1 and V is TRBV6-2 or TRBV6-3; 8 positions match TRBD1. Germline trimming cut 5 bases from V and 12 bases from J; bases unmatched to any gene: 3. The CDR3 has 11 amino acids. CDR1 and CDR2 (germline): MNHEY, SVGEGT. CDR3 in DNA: TGTGCCAGCAGTCGCGGACAGGGGCAGTTCTTC. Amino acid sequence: CASSRGQGQFF.

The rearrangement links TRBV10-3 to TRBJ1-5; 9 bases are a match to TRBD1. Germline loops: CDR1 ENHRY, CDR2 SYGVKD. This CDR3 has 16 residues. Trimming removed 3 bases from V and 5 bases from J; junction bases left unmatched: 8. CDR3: CAISEDRGTVYQPQHF. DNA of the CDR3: TGTGCCATCAGTGAAGACAGGGGGACCGTTTATCAGCCCCAGCATTTT.

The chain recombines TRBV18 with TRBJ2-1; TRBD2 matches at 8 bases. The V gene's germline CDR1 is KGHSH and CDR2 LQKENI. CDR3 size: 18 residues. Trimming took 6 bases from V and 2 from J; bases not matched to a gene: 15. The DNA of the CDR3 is TGTGCCAGCTCCAGCCGGGGGCTAGCGGGTGGGCCCTACAATGAGCAGTTCTTC. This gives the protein CASSSRGLAGGPYNEQFF.

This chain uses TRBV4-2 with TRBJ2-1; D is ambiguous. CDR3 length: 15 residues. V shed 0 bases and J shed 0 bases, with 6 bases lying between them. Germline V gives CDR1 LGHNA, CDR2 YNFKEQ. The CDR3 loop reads CASSQELSSYNEQFF. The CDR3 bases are TGTGCCAGCAGCCAAGAGCTTAGCTCCTACAATGAGCAGTTCTTC.

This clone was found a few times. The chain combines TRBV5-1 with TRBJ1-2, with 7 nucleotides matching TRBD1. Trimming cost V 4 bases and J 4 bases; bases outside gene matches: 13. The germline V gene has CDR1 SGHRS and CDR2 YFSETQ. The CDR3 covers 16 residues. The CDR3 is CASSTELISGGYGYTF. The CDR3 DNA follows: TGCGCCAGCAGCACGGAATTAATTTCAGGGGGCTATGGCTACACCTTC.

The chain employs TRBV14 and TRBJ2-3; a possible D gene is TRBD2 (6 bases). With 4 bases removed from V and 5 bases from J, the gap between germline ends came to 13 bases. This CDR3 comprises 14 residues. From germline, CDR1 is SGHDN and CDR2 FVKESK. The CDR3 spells CASSRTERVDTQYF. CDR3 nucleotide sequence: TGTGCCAGCAGCCGTACTGAGCGGGTAGATACGCAGTATTTT. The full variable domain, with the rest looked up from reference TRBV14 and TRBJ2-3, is EAGVTQFPSHSVIEKGQTVTLRCDPISGHDNLYWYRRVMGKEIKFLLHFVKESKQDESGMPNNRFLAERTGGTYSTLKVQPAELEDSGVYFCASSRTERVDTQYFGPGTRLTVL.

The CDR3 region has the DNA TGTGCCAGCAGCCTGATGGGGAGCATTGAGCAGTTCTTC. As protein: CASSLMGSIEQFF. The chain couples TRBV5-4 to TRBJ2-1; possible D gene TRBD2, 5 bases. Deletions cut 4 bases from V and 9 bases from J, with 14 bases between. The germline V gene has CDR1 SGHNT and CDR2 YYREEE (reference sequence). The CDR3 length is 13 residues. The whole variable domain, filled in from reference TRBV5-4 and TRBJ2-1, reads ETGVTQSPTHLIKTRGQQVTLRCSSQSGHNTVSWYQQALGQGPQFIFQYYREEENGRGNFPPRFSGLQFPNYSSELNVNALELDDSALYLCASSLMGSIEQFFGPGTRLTVL.

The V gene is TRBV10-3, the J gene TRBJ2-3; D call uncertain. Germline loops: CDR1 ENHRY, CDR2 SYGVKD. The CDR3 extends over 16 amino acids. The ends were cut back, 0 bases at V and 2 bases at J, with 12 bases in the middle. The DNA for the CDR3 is TGTGCCATCAGTGAGTCAACAGCTAAAAACACAGATACGCAGTATTTT. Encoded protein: CAISESTAKNTDTQYF.

This CDR3 is CASSNALVGRNEQFF. In nucleotides, the CDR3 is TGTGCCAGCAGCAATGCTCTTGTCGGGAGGAATGAGCAGTTCTTC. V is TRBV5-8 and J is TRBJ2-1, with 7 bases matching TRBD2. The CDR3 extends over 15 amino acids. With 4 bases clipped from V and 7 bases from J, the junction kept 11 bases outside the gene matches. From germline, CDR1 is SGHTS and CDR2 YDEGEE.

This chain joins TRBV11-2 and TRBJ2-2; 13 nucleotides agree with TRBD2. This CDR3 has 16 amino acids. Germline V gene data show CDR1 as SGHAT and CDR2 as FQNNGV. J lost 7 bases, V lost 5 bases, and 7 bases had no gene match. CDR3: CASSPGTSGASGELFF. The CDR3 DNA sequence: TGTGCCAGCAGCCCAGGGACTAGCGGGGCTAGCGGGGAGCTGTTTTTT.

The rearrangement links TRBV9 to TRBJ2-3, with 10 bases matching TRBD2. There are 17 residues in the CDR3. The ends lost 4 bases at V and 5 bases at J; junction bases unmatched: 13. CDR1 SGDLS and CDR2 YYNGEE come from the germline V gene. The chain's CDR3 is CASSTSPTSGLGDTQYF. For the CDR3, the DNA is TGTGCCAGCAGCACCTCTCCGACTAGCGGGCTTGGAGATACGCAGTATTTT.

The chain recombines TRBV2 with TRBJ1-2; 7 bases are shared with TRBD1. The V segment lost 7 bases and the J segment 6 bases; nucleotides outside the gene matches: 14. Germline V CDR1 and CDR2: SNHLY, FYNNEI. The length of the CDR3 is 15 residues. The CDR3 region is CASIGLSRGQDGYTF. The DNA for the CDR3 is TGTGCCAGCATAGGGTTGAGTAGGGGGCAGGATGGCTACACCTTC.

The CDR3 DNA follows: TGTGCCAGCAGCTCTACTAGCGGGGTAGGGGAGACCCAGTACTTC. Protein: CASSSTSGVGETQYF. The gene calls are TRBV13 and TRBJ2-5, with TRBD2 matching 10 bases. CDR1 is PRHDT, CDR2 FYEKMQ, per germline (reference sequence). The V and J ends lost 4 bases and 5 bases, in that order; junction bases with no gene match: 7. This CDR3 contains 15 residues.

In nucleotides, the CDR3 is TGTGCCAGCAGCCAAGATGCGGGACAGGGAAGTTATGGCTACACCTTC. Translating gives CASSQDAGQGSYGYTF. This rearrangement joins TRBV4-2 to TRBJ1-2; TRBD1 agrees at 9 bases. The ends lost 0 bases at V and 5 bases at J; junction bases unmatched: 7. Germline CDR1 is LGHNA and CDR2 is YNFKEQ. The CDR3 spans 16 residues.

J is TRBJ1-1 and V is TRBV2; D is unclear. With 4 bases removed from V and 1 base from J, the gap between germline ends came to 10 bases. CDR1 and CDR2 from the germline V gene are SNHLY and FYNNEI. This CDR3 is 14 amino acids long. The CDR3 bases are TGTGCCAGCAGTGGCAGCGCGGGGAACACTGAAGCTTTCTTT. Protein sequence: CASSGSAGNTEAFF.

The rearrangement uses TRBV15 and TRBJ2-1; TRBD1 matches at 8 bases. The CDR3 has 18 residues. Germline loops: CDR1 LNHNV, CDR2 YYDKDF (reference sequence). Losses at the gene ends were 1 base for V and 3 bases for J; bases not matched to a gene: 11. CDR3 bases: TGTGCCACCAGCAGAGGGAGACAGGGGCCAGCACACTACAATGAGCAGTTCTTC. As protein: CATSRGRQGPAHYNEQFF.

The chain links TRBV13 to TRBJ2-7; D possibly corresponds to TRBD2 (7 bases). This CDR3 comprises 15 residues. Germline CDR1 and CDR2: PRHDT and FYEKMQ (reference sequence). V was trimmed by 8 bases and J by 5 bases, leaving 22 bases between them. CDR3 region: CASSWGGYRPHEQYF. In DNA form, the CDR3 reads TGTGCCAGCTCGTGGGGGGGCTATAGGCCGCACGAGCAGTACTTC.

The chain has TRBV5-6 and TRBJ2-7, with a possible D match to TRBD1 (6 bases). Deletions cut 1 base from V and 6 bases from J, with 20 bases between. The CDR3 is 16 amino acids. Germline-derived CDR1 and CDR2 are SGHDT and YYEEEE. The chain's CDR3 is CASSLSRQGLFAEQYF. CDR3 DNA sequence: TGTGCCAGCAGCTTGAGCCGGCAGGGGTTGTTCGCCGAGCAGTACTTC.

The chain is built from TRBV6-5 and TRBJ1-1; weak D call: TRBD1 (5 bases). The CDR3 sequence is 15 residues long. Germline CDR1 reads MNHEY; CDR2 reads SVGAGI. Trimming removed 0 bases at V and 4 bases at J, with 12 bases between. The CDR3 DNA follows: TGTGCCAGCAGTTACTCGAGCTGGGGGGGCACTGAAGCTTTCTTT. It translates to CASSYSSWGGTEAFF.

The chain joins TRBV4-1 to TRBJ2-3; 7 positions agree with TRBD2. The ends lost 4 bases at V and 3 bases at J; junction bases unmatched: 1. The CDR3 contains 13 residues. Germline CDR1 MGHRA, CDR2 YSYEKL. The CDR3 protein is CASSRTRTDTQYF. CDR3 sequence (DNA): TGCGCCAGCAGCCGGACTAGAACAGATACGCAGTATTTT.

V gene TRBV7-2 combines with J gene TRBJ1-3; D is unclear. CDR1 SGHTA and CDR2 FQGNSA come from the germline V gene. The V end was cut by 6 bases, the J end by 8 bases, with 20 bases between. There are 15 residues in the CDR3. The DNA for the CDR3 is TGTGCCAGCAGGATGACACAGAGCCTCACGGACACCATATATTTT. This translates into CASRMTQSLTDTIYF.

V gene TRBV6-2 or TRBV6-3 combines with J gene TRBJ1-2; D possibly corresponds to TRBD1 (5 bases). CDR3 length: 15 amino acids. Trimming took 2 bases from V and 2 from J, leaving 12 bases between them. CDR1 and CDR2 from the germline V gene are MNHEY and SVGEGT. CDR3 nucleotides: TGTGCCAGCAGTTACGGAGGGGCGACAAACTATGGCTACACCTTC. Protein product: CASSYGGATNYGYTF.

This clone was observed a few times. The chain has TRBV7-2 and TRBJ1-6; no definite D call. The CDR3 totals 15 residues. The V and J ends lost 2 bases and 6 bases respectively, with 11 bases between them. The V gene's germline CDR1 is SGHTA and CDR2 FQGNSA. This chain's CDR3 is CASSLREAGNSPLHF. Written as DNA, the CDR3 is TGTGCCAGCAGCTTACGGGAGGCCGGTAATTCACCCCTCCACTTT.

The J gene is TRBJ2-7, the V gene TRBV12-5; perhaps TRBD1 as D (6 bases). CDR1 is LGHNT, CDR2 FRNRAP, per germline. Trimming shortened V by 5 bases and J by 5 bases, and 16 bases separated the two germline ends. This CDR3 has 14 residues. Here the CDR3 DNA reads TGTGCTAGTGGTCCGGGACAAGCTTCCAACGAGCAGTACTTC. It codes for CASGPGQASNEQYF.

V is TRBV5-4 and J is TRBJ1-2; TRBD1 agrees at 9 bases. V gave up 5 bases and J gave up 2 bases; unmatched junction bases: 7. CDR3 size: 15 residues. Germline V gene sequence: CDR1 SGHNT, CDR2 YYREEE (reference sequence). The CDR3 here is CASRPGTGHNYGYTF. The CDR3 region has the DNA TGTGCCAGCAGACCCGGGACAGGGCACAACTATGGCTACACCTTC. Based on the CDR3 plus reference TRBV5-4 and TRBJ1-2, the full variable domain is ETGVTQSPTHLIKTRGQQVTLRCSSQSGHNTVSWYQQALGQGPQFIFQYYREEENGRGNFPPRFSGLQFPNYSSELNVNALELDDSALYLCASRPGTGHNYGYTFGSGTRLTVV.

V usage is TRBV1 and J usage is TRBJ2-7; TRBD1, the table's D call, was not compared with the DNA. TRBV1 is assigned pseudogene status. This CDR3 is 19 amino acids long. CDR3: CTSSQDRGGQGQGLYEQYF. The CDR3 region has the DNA TGCACCAGCAGCCAAGATCGCGGAGGCCAGGGACAGGGACTTTACGAGCAGTACTTC.

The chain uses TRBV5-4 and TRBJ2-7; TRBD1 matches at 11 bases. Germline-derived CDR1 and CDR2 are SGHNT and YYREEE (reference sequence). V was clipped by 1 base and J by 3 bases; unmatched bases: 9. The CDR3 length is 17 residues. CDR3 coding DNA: TGTGCCAGCAGCTTGTCACTTCGGACAGGGGGCGGCTACGAGCAGTACTTC. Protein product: CASSLSLRTGGGYEQYF.

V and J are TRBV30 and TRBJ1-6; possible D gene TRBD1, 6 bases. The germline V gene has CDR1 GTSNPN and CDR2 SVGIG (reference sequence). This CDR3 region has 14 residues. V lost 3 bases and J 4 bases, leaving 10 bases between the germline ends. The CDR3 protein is CAWSPGHYNSPLHF. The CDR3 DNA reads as TGTGCCTGGAGCCCGGGACATTATAATTCACCCCTCCACTTT.

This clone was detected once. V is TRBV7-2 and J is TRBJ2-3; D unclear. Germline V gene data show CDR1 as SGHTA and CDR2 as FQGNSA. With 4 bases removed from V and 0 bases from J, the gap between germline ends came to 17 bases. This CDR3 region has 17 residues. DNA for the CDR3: TGTGCCAGCAGCTCCCCAATACTCGGAGCGAGCACAGATACGCAGTATTTT. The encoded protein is CASSSPILGASTDTQYF. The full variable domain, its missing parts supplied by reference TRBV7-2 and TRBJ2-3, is GAGVSQSPSNKVTEKGKDVELRCDPISGHTALYWYRQSLGQGLEFLIYFQGNSAPDKSGLPSDRFSAERTGGSVSTLTIQRTQQEDSAVYLCASSSPILGASTDTQYFGPGTRLTVL.

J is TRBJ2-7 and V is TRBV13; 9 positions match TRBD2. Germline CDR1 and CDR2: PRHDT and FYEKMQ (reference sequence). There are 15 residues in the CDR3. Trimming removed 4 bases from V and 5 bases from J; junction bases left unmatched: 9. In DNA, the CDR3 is TGTGCCAGCAGCTCCCGCGGGGGGGCCTTCCACGAGCAGTACTTC. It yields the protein CASSSRGGAFHEQYF.